The 21 T cell receptor beta chains below were found in one sample sequenced in a study of blood T cell repertoires in COVID-19. The repertoire was sequenced with immunoSEQ multiplex PCR; TCRdb's copy has only in-frame clones and lacks some. Of 360,000 or so clones detected, around nine tenths appear once; the ten largest clones hold less than 2%. The source material was PBMCs or T cells enriched from blood (not recorded which). These receptors were collected from a young woman who had recovered from COVID-19.

V and J are TRBV5-1 and TRBJ1-2; 8 nucleotides align to TRBD1. After removal of 4 bases from V and 3 bases from J, the junction contained 8 bases not matched to a gene. Germline assignment: CDR1 SGHRS and CDR2 YFSETQ. The CDR3 loop spans 15 amino acids. The CDR3 DNA reads TGCGCCAGCAGCGTCGACAGGGGAGGTTACTATGGCTACACCTTC. Its protein is CASSVDRGGYYGYTF.

The V and J genes are TRBV7-9 and TRBJ1-1; D uncertain. V was clipped by 3 bases and J by 7 bases, with 18 bases between them. The germline V gene has CDR1 SEHNR and CDR2 FQNEAQ (reference sequence). The CDR3 spans 15 residues. CDR3 DNA sequence: TGTGCCAGCAGCTTCGGATTCGCGGAGGAGGATGAAGCTTTCTTT. It translates to CASSFGFAEEDEAFF.

This chain uses TRBV9 with TRBJ2-3; 7 nucleotides line up with TRBD2. V shed 7 bases and J 1 base; nucleotides not matched to a gene: 15. The germline V gene has CDR1 SGDLS and CDR2 YYNGEE. The CDR3 is 17 residues long. CDR3: CASRGLGGRDGTDTQYF. CDR3 bases: TGTGCCAGCCGAGGTCTAGGTGGGAGGGATGGCACAGATACGCAGTATTTT. Based on the CDR3 plus reference TRBV9 and TRBJ2-3, the full variable domain is DSGVTQTPKHLITATGQRVTLRCSPRSGDLSVYWYQQSLDQGLQFLIQYYNGEERAKGNILERFSAQQFPDLHSELNLSSLELGDSALYFCASRGLGGRDGTDTQYFGPGTRLTVL.

The chain is built from TRBV29-1 and TRBJ2-5; 10 nucleotides align to TRBD2. Germline V gene sequence: CDR1 SQVTM, CDR2 ANQGSEA. The V gene end was trimmed by 7 bases and the J gene end by 5 bases; junction bases not matched to a gene: 10. The CDR3 extends over 14 amino acids. The CDR3 sequence: CSAWTSGIKETQYF. For the CDR3, the DNA is TGCAGCGCATGGACTAGCGGAATTAAGGAGACCCAGTACTTC. The full variable domain, rest sourced from reference TRBV29-1 and TRBJ2-5, is SAVISQKPSRDICQRGTSLTIQCQVDSQVTMMFWYRQQPGQSLTLIATANQGSEATYESGFVIDKFPISRPNLTFSTLTVSNMSPEDSSIYLCSAWTSGIKETQYFGPGTRLLVL.

V gene TRBV7-9 combines with J gene TRBJ2-1; D may be TRBD2 (6 bases). The V gene lost 2 bases and the J gene lost 4 bases, with 18 bases spanning the gap. The CDR3 is 17 amino acids. CDR1 is SEHNR, CDR2 FQNEAQ, per germline (reference sequence). CDR3 loop: CASSLLGGASPYNEQFF. The CDR3 region has the DNA TGTGCCAGCAGCTTACTGGGCGGGGCTAGCCCATACAATGAGCAGTTCTTC.

The chain recombines TRBV13 with TRBJ2-7; TRBD2 is a possible D gene (7 bases). Trimming removed 4 bases at V and 0 bases at J, with 10 bases between. Germline V gene lookup returns CDR1 PRHDT and CDR2 FYEKMQ (reference sequence). The length of the CDR3 is 14 residues. DNA for the CDR3: TGTGCCAGCAGCTCGGCGGGGGCCTCCTACGAGCAGTACTTC. Amino acid sequence: CASSSAGASYEQYF.

This clone was seen only once. The gene calls are TRBV12-3 or TRBV12-4 and TRBJ1-5, with unresolved D. Trimming shortened V by 4 bases and J by 7 bases, and 8 bases separated the two germline ends. This CDR3 is 12 amino acids long. Here the CDR3 DNA reads TGTGCCAGCAGTTCTAATTTGCAGCCCCAGCATTTT. Protein sequence: CASSSNLQPQHF.

This clone was seen repeatedly, ten times or more. The chain has TRBV28 and TRBJ1-4; perhaps TRBD1 as D (5 bases). The CDR3 totals 14 residues. Germline CDR1 is MDHEN and CDR2 is SYDVKM. The V gene lost 7 bases and the J gene lost 3 bases, with 12 bases spanning the gap. The CDR3 DNA reads as TGTGCCAGCACCGCAGGGTCGGCTAATGAAAAACTGTTTTTT. Translated: CASTAGSANEKLFF.

As concerns this clone: Germline and junction disagree at one end, which may indicate a read error. The chain joins TRBV6-1 to TRBJ2-1; 7 nucleotides agree with TRBD2. The length of the CDR3 is 12 residues. The germline V gene encodes CDR1 MNHNS and CDR2 SASEGT. CDR3 DNA: TGTGCCAGCAGTGAAGCCTGGACTCGGGGGGTCTTC. As protein: CASSEAWTRGVF.

The sample holds a few counts of this clone. The chain couples TRBV6-6 to TRBJ2-6, with 11 bases fitting TRBD1. The junction had 7 bases not matched to a gene; V was cut back by 5 bases and J by 4 bases. This CDR3 is built from 17 residues. The germline gives CDR1 MNHNY, CDR2 SVGAGI (reference sequence). CDR3 sequence reads: CASSRGQGASGANVLTF. CDR3 DNA sequence: TGTGCCAGCAGTCGCGGACAGGGGGCATCAGGGGCCAACGTCCTGACTTTC.

The gene calls are TRBV4-2 and TRBJ1-3; D is perhaps TRBD1 (6 bases). The CDR3 is made up of 17 amino acids. Looked up from germline, CDR1 is LGHNA and CDR2 is YNFKEQ. The V and J ends lost 3 bases and 9 bases respectively, with 24 bases between them. The chain's CDR3 is CASSQLRTAEERGTIYF. The CDR3 coding sequence is TGTGCCAGCAGCCAGTTACGGACAGCAGAAGAAAGGGGCACCATATATTTT.

The gene calls are TRBV7-9 and TRBJ2-7; D remains unclear. The CDR3 runs 12 residues. Germline-derived CDR1 and CDR2 are SEHNR and FQNEAQ (reference sequence). Trimming cost V 6 bases and J 3 bases, with 9 bases left between them. Here the CDR3 DNA reads TGTGCCAGCAGGCGTGATGTCTACGAGCAGTACTTC. This codes for CASRRDVYEQYF.

This chain uses TRBV6-6 with TRBJ2-1, with a tentative D call TRBD1 (6 bases). This CDR3 has 15 amino acids. V was shortened by 8 bases and J by 3 bases, with 17 bases between the two germline ends. The V gene's germline CDR1 is MNHNY and CDR2 SVGAGI (reference sequence). This CDR3 reads CASAAPRGIYNEQFF. Written as DNA, the CDR3 is TGTGCCAGCGCCGCCCCCAGGGGAATCTACAATGAGCAGTTCTTC.

This chain links TRBV30 with TRBJ2-5; TRBD2 matches at 8 bases. This CDR3 has 14 amino acids. With V trimmed by 4 bases and J by 2 bases, 6 bases remained unmatched. Germline CDR1 GTSNPN, CDR2 SVGIG (reference sequence). The CDR3 protein is CAWNPAGAQETQYF. In DNA, the CDR3 is TGTGCCTGGAACCCAGCGGGGGCTCAAGAGACCCAGTACTTC.

The gene calls are TRBV16 and TRBJ1-5; 8 bases are a match to TRBD1. CDR1 KGHSY and CDR2 FQNENV come from the germline V gene. V was pared by 3 bases and J by 1 base, with 11 bases of the junction left unmatched. CDR3 length: 18 amino acids. CDR3 sequence: CASSQVYRTGRSNQPQHF. The CDR3 nucleotides are TGTGCCAGCAGCCAGGTTTATAGGACAGGGAGAAGCAATCAGCCCCAGCATTTT.

V is TRBV9 and J is TRBJ1-5, with D possibly being TRBD1 (6 bases). Looked up from germline, CDR1 is SGDLS and CDR2 is YYNGEE. Trimming removed 5 bases at V and 5 bases at J, with 14 bases between. The CDR3 consists of 14 residues. CDR3 sequence (DNA): TGTGCCAGCAGTAAAGGAGGGGGGGATCAGCCCCAGCATTTT. This encodes CASSKGGGDQPQHF.

The rearrangement joins TRBV2 to TRBJ1-2; D may be TRBD1 (5 bases). The CDR3 spans 13 residues. V lost 3 bases to trimming and J lost 3 bases, with 8 bases between them. Germline lookup yields CDR1 SNHLY and CDR2 FYNNEI. CDR3 amino acids: CASSDQGYYGYTF. CDR3 nucleotides: TGTGCCAGCAGTGACCAGGGTTACTATGGCTACACCTTC.

DNA of the CDR3: TGTGCCAGCAGCTTAAAGGGAGGCCGGGGCTATGGCTACACCTTC. It specifies CASSLKGGRGYGYTF. The genes are TRBV7-3 and TRBJ1-2; D is unclear. There are 15 residues in the CDR3. CDR1 and CDR2 (germline): SGHTA, FQGTGA. The germline V and J ends were trimmed by 1 base and 4 bases, with 13 bases remaining between them.

The V and J genes are TRBV7-2 and TRBJ2-3; D might be TRBD1 (5 bases). This CDR3 spans 14 amino acids. The V and J ends lost 2 bases and 1 base respectively, with 7 bases between them. Germline assignment: CDR1 SGHTA and CDR2 FQGNSA. The CDR3 coding sequence is TGTGCCAGCAGCTTAAGGGGTCGCACAGATACGCAGTATTTT. It codes for CASSLRGRTDTQYF.

The V call is TRBV30, the J call TRBJ1-2; tentative D call: TRBD1 (6 bases). From germline, CDR1 is GTSNPN and CDR2 SVGIG (reference sequence). Trimming took off 1 base at V and 6 bases at J, with 15 bases between the two ends. The CDR3 is 14 residues long. The CDR3 bases are TGTGCCTGGAGTGCCCACAGGGTGGGGGATGGCTACACCTTC. Translation gives CAWSAHRVGDGYTF.

The CDR3 sequence is CATSRRGLGYTF. CDR3 DNA sequence: TGTGCCACCAGTCGAAGAGGGCTTGGCTACACCTTC. The chain recombines TRBV24-1 with TRBJ1-2; D is unclear. Trimming cost V 6 bases and J 7 bases, with 11 bases left between them. This CDR3 is built from 12 residues. In germline, CDR1 is KGHDR, CDR2 SFDVKD.